The 23 T cell receptor beta chains below all came from one sample that was sequenced in a study of follicular helper T cells after annual influenza vaccination. Profiling relied on immunoSEQ multiplex PCR, and the TCRdb table lists in-frame clones only, not all of them. Of several thousand clones detected, 75% to 85% appear once; the ten largest clones hold approximately 0.8%. Time point described: 2015-2016 season, pre-vaccination. The specimen was CXCR5- memory CD4+ T cells sorted from blood, collected on the day of influenza vaccination. The origin of the receptors is an adult who received the influenza vaccine.

The V gene is TRBV20-1, the J gene TRBJ2-7; unclear D gene. The germline gives CDR1 DFQATT, CDR2 SNEGSKA (reference sequence). The CDR3 is made up of 11 amino acids. V lost 1 base and J lost 4, with 5 bases in between. CDR3 DNA sequence: TGCAGTGCTAGAGGTCAATACGAGCAGTACTTC. Translated: CSARGQYEQYF.

The chain carries TRBV18 and TRBJ2-1; D is ambiguous. The CDR3 length is 15 residues. From germline, CDR1 is KGHSH and CDR2 LQKENI. V was pared by 0 bases and J by 5 bases, with 11 bases between. For the CDR3, the DNA is TGTGCCAGCTCACCACCCCATGGAACCAACAATGAGCAGTTCTTC. Translation gives CASSPPHGTNNEQFF. The variable domain in full, with the rest retrieved from reference TRBV18 and TRBJ2-1, is NAGVMQNPRHLVRRRGQEARLRCSPMKGHSHVYWYRQLPEEGLKFMVYLQKENIIDESGMPKERFSAEFPKEGPSILRIQQVVRGDSAAYFCASSPPHGTNNEQFFGPGTRLTVL.

This clone turned up a few times. The gene calls are TRBV7-6 and TRBJ2-3; a possible D gene is TRBD1 (5 bases). CDR3 length equals 14 residues. V was shortened by 6 bases and J by 1 base, with 11 bases between the two germline ends. The germline CDR1 and CDR2 sequences are SGHVS and FNYEAQ. CDR3 nucleotides: TGTGCCAGCAGTCAAATAGGGGGCACAGATACGCAGTATTTT. As protein: CASSQIGGTDTQYF.

The V call is TRBV9, the J call TRBJ1-4; possibly TRBD1 for D (6 bases). CDR3 size: 16 residues. Germline V lookup: CDR1 SGDLS, CDR2 YYNGEE. V lost 4 bases and J lost 5, with 18 bases in between. This chain's CDR3 is CASSPSIGRGNEKLFF. As DNA, the CDR3 is TGTGCCAGCAGCCCCTCCATCGGCAGGGGCAATGAAAAACTGTTTTTT.

The chain uses TRBV10-3 and TRBJ2-2, with D tentatively TRBD1 or TRBD2 (5 bases each). Germline CDR1 ENHRY, CDR2 SYGVKD. The CDR3 contains 16 residues. V dropped 6 bases and J dropped 0 bases, with 14 bases sitting between them. CDR3 sequence: CAIRAGDRPNTGELFF. The CDR3 nucleotides read TGTGCCATCAGAGCCGGGGACCGACCGAACACCGGGGAGCTGTTTTTT.

The rearrangement links TRBV13 to TRBJ1-1; D is ambiguous. The germline CDR1 and CDR2 sequences are PRHDT and FYEKMQ (reference sequence). CDR3 length equals 15 residues. V was shortened by 6 bases and J by 4 bases, with 18 bases between the two germline ends. The CDR3 DNA reads TGTGCCAGCAGAGGCGGACGACGGTGGGGCACTGAAGCTTTCTTT. Its translation: CASRGGRRWGTEAFF. Full variable domain (missing parts from reference TRBV13 and TRBJ1-1): AAGVIQSPRHLIKEKRETATLKCYPIPRHDTVYWYQQGPGQDPQFLISFYEKMQSDKGSIPDRFSAQQFSDYHSELNMSSLELGDSALYFCASRGGRRWGTEAFFGQGTRLTVV.

The chain recombines TRBV6-1 with TRBJ1-6; D is unclear. The germline V gene has CDR1 MNHNS and CDR2 SASEGT. The CDR3 contains 15 residues. The V and J ends lost 1 base and 10 bases respectively, with 14 bases between them. In DNA form, the CDR3 reads TGTGCCAGCAGTGAAGTTACGGTGGGGTACTCACCCCTCCACTTT. Translating gives CASSEVTVGYSPLHF.

The V and J genes are TRBV18 and TRBJ2-2; tentative D call: TRBD1 (6 bases). This CDR3 region has 16 residues. Trimming pared 4 bases from V and 3 bases from J, leaving 15 bases between. Germline lookup yields CDR1 KGHSH and CDR2 LQKENI. The CDR3 loop is CASSLQQGRDTGELFF. In DNA form, the CDR3 reads TGTGCCAGCTCACTACAACAGGGAAGGGACACCGGGGAGCTGTTTTTT. The full variable domain, with the rest looked up from reference TRBV18 and TRBJ2-2, is NAGVMQNPRHLVRRRGQEARLRCSPMKGHSHVYWYRQLPEEGLKFMVYLQKENIIDESGMPKERFSAEFPKEGPSILRIQQVVRGDSAAYFCASSLQQGRDTGELFFGEGSRLTVL.

The DNA of the CDR3 is TGTGCCAGCAGGGGAAACGCAGATACGCAGTATTTT. Translated: CASRGNADTQYF. The chain couples TRBV9 to TRBJ2-3; D unclear. V was pared by 5 bases and J by 4 bases, with 8 bases between. The CDR3 is 12 amino acids. Per the germline V gene, CDR1 is SGDLS and CDR2 is YYNGEE.

The chain combines TRBV5-6 with TRBJ2-3, with 10 positions matching TRBD2. Germline V lookup: CDR1 SGHDT, CDR2 YYEEEE. V lost 2 bases to trimming and J lost 2 bases; unmatched junction nucleotides: 5. The length of the CDR3 is 16 residues. The CDR3 reads CASSFDSGGITDTQYF. In DNA form, the CDR3 reads TGTGCCAGCAGCTTTGATAGCGGGGGGATCACAGATACGCAGTATTTT.

The chain joins TRBV5-4 to TRBJ2-1, with TRBD2 as a possible D gene (5 bases). The germline V and J ends were trimmed by 4 bases and 6 bases, with 20 bases remaining between them. Germline values: CDR1 SGHNT, CDR2 YYREEE (reference sequence). The CDR3 length is 16 residues. The CDR3 coding sequence is TGTGCCAGCAGCCCCGTTCGGAGGCCCTTGGGCAATGAGCAGTTCTTC. It codes for CASSPVRRPLGNEQFF.

Concerning this clone: An end of the junction differs from the germline gene, which may be a read error. The V and J genes are TRBV28 and TRBJ1-1; D perhaps matches TRBD1 (5 bases). Germline V gene sequence: CDR1 MDHEN, CDR2 SYDVKM. This CDR3 spans 11 amino acids. The CDR3 loop is CASSLTGDVIF. DNA of the CDR3: TGTGCCAGCAGTTTAACGGGGGATGTAATCTTT.

This clone was counted only a few times. V and J are TRBV9 and TRBJ1-1; D perhaps matches TRBD1 (6 bases). This CDR3 is 13 amino acids long. With 5 bases removed from V and 5 bases from J, the gap between germline ends came to 13 bases. The V gene's germline CDR1 is SGDLS and CDR2 YYNGEE. In nucleotides, the CDR3 is TGTGCCAGCAGACGTTTACAGGGAACTGAAGCTTTCTTT. Amino acid sequence: CASRRLQGTEAFF.

The chain links TRBV4-1 to TRBJ1-3; maybe TRBD1 (5 bases). The length of the CDR3 is 14 residues. Germline V lookup: CDR1 MGHRA, CDR2 YSYEKL. V dropped 7 bases and J dropped 2 bases, with 12 bases sitting between them. The CDR3 nucleotides are TGCGCCAGCAAAAGGCAGGGTGCTGGAAACACCATATATTTT. It specifies CASKRQGAGNTIYF.

This clone is a singleton in its sample. The V gene is TRBV7-2, the J gene TRBJ2-1, with TRBD2 identical over 8 bases. The trim removed 7 bases at V and 6 bases at J, leaving 14 bases unmatched. The CDR3 has 16 amino acids. Germline V lookup: CDR1 SGHTA, CDR2 FQGNSA. CDR3 sequence reads: CASIPMWLAGGNEQFF. The CDR3 region has the DNA TGTGCCAGCATCCCTATGTGGCTAGCGGGCGGCAATGAGCAGTTCTTC.

The chain is built from TRBV4-2 and TRBJ1-4, with TRBD1 identical over 8 bases. Per germline, CDR1 LGHNA and CDR2 YNFKEQ. The CDR3 runs to 15 residues. V was pared by 2 bases and J by 6 bases, with 5 bases of the junction left unmatched. The CDR3 here is CASSQTGQGDEKLFF. The CDR3, as DNA: TGTGCCAGCAGCCAAACCGGACAGGGCGATGAAAAACTGTTTTTT.

The CDR3 loop is CASSQLVNYGYTF. DNA for the CDR3: TGTGCCAGCAGCCAGTTAGTTAACTATGGCTACACCTTC. V gene TRBV14 combines with J gene TRBJ1-2; D remains ambiguous. Trimming took 3 bases from V and 1 from J, leaving 6 bases between them. There are 13 residues in the CDR3. Germline V gene data show CDR1 as SGHDN and CDR2 as FVKESK. The variable domain in full, completed from reference TRBV14 and TRBJ1-2, reads EAGVTQFPSHSVIEKGQTVTLRCDPISGHDNLYWYRRVMGKEIKFLLHFVKESKQDESGMPNNRFLAERTGGTYSTLKVQPAELEDSGVYFCASSQLVNYGYTFGSGTRLTVV.

The chain joins TRBV21-1 to TRBJ2-2; the D call of TRBD1 is as the table states it, not checked on the DNA. TRBV21-1 is an annotated pseudogene. CDR3 length equals 17 residues. In DNA form, the CDR3 reads TGTGCCAGCAGCCCGACAAGAAAAGCTATTCGGACCGGGGAGCTGTTTTTT. It specifies CASSPTRKAIRTGELFF.

The gene calls are TRBV5-4 and TRBJ2-3, with 7 bases identical to TRBD2. The V gene's germline CDR1 is SGHNT and CDR2 YYREEE (reference sequence). The length of the CDR3 is 15 residues. The V gene end was trimmed by 0 bases and the J gene end by 0 bases; junction bases not matched to a gene: 1. As DNA, the CDR3 is TGTGCCAGCAGCTTGGCTAGCGGAAGCACAGATACGCAGTATTTT. Translated: CASSLASGSTDTQYF.

The chain employs TRBV7-9 and TRBJ1-1; D remains ambiguous. V was clipped by 1 base and J by 1 base, with 4 bases between them. This CDR3 is built from 13 residues. In germline, CDR1 is SEHNR, CDR2 FQNEAQ (reference sequence). This chain's CDR3 is CASSLEENTEAFF. The CDR3 region has the DNA TGTGCCAGCAGCTTAGAGGAGAACACTGAAGCTTTCTTT.

This chain links TRBV18 with TRBJ1-6; D remains unclear. CDR3 length: 16 residues. CDR1 KGHSH and CDR2 LQKENI come from the germline V gene. Trimming took off 6 bases at V and 0 bases at J, with 12 bases between the two ends. CDR3 sequence reads: CASSRANSSYNSPLHF. CDR3 nucleotide sequence: TGTGCCAGCTCGAGGGCGAATAGCTCCTATAATTCACCCCTCCACTTT.

The chain combines TRBV2 with TRBJ1-5; D gene uncertain. The CDR3 is made up of 14 amino acids. Trimming left V 3 bases short and J 1 base short, with 7 bases between. Germline V CDR1 and CDR2: SNHLY, FYNNEI. This CDR3 reads CASSESGSNQPQHF. DNA of the CDR3: TGTGCCAGCAGTGAGTCGGGGAGCAATCAGCCCCAGCATTTT.

The V gene is TRBV20-1, the J gene TRBJ2-3; 8 bases match TRBD2. Germline CDR1 is DFQATT and CDR2 is SNEGSKA (reference sequence). The CDR3 loop spans 11 amino acids. The J segment lost 8 bases and the V segment lost 3 bases, leaving 1 base of the junction unmatched. As DNA, the CDR3 is TGCAGTGCTAGTAGCGGGGTTACGCAGTATTTT. Protein: CSASSGVTQYF.